There are many counts of the clone carrying this T cell receptor (beta chain). The antigen remains undetermined. The data belong to a study of regulatory T cells in long-lasting Graves disease. Time point indicated: newly diagnosed GD, antithyroid drugs for less than 3 months. RNA extracted from PBMCs served as the sequencing template. Findings and limits, study-wide: Having only a small sample size may have limited accuracy.

The germline V gene has CDR1 MNHNS and CDR2 SASEGT. The ends lost 4 bases at V and 4 bases at J; junction bases unmatched: 6. The CDR3 length is 15 residues. Building of the TCR beta libraries involved iRepertoire HTBI primers and Arm-PCR of CDR3 regions. Each CDR3 protein gets one entry after TCRdb re-called the multiplex PCR reads with MiXCR. The data show hundreds of thousands of distinct CDR3 sequences, approximately 15% seen once. In addition, the sample was reused for a study of T cells in Graves' hyperthyroidism and ophthalmopathy. According to that study: No ophthalmopathy progression within 18 months constituted stable Graves' hyperthyroidism. Separation of ophthalmopathy from stable hyperthyroidism was achieved by a 13 V-J model.

The sequence was obtained from a man in his forties with Graves disease. The chain combines TRBV6-1 with TRBJ2-1, with 8 bases identical to TRBD2. The sample was peripheral blood mononuclear cells (PBMCs), taken at new diagnosis, from a patient treated with antithyroid drugs. The chain's CDR3 is CASSASGGPYNEQFF. CDR3 nucleotides: TGTGCCAGCAGTGCCTCGGGGGGGCCTTACAATGAGCAGTTCTTC.